The present T cell receptor (beta chain) was sequenced within a study of blood T cell repertoires in COVID-19. Study background: The United States, Italy and Spain supplied acute and convalescent COVID-19 samples. T cells, B-cell-depleted T cells, or PBMCs supplied cDNA or gDNA.

Trimming took off 2 bases at V and 8 bases at J, with 15 bases between the two ends. This CDR3 spans 14 amino acids. The germline V gene encodes CDR1 MNHEY and CDR2 SMNVEV (reference sequence). Authors' methods: Reference gene primer amplification in the assay estimated nucleated cell counts. Profiling relied on immunoSEQ multiplex PCR, and the TCRdb table lists in-frame clones only, not all of them. Clone size and the V and J calls come from that table; the DNA yielded D and trimming. The table lists roughly 89,000 clones, approximately 81% of them singletons. The sequencing input was peripheral blood. The chain has TRBV27 and TRBJ1-2; possibly TRBD1 for D (5 bases). The sequence came from a woman aged 80 or older with acute or convalescent COVID-19. The CDR3 protein is CASSLATDSGGYTF. The CDR3 DNA sequence: TGTGCCAGCAGTTTAGCGACTGATTCAGGGGGCTACACCTTC.